This T cell receptor beta chain was retrieved from a study of regulatory T cells in long-lasting Graves disease. The CDR3 is 11 amino acids. V was pared by 7 bases and J by 1 base, with 7 bases between. Per the germline V gene, CDR1 is SQVTM and CDR2 is ANQGSEA. Construction of TCR beta libraries relied on iRepertoire HTBI primers and on Arm-PCR targeting CDR3 regions. TCRdb reprocessed the multiplex PCR reads via MiXCR and lists one record per CDR3 protein. Altogether 500,000 to 700,000 distinct CDR3 sequences are present, about 30% being singletons, with the ten largest covering 40% to 55%. Indicated time point: persistent/refractory GD, antithyroid drugs over 5 years with positive TRAb. Isolated PBMC RNA provided the starting material for the TCR library. In Xi'an, China, an endocrinology department was the source of patients.

Sequences were derived from peripheral blood mononuclear cells (PBMCs), sampled when the disease was refractory, from a patient treated with antithyroid drugs. The V gene is TRBV29-1, the J gene TRBJ1-1; no definite D call. The clonotype originates from a female donor with Graves disease. As DNA, the CDR3 is TGCAGCGGCACCTGGAACACTGAAGCTTTCTTT. Its protein product is CSGTWNTEAFF.